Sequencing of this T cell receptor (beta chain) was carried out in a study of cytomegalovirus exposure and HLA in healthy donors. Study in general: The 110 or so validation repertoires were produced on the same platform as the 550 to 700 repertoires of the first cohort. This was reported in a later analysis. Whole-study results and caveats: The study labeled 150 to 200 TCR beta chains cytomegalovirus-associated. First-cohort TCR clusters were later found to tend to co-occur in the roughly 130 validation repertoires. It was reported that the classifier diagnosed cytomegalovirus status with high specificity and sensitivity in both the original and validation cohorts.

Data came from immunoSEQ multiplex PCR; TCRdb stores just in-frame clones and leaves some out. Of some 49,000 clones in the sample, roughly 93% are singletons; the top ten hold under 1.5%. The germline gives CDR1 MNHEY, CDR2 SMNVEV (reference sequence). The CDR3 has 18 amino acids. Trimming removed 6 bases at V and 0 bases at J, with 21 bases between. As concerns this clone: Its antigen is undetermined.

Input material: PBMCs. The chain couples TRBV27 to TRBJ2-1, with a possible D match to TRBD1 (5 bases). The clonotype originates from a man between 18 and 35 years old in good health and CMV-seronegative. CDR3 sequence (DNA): TGTGCCAGCAGACTAAAGACAGCACTATTACCCTCCTACAATGAGCAGTTCTTC. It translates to CASRLKTALLPSYNEQFF.